Sequencing of this T cell receptor beta chain was carried out in a study of a mutant IDH1 vaccine in newly diagnosed glioma. As for the study in general: A roughly 60% male, approximately 40% female split and a mean age of roughly 37 years characterized treated patients. General study findings and limits: Around 93% of patients showed vaccine-induced immune responses across multiple MHC alleles.

Sample time point: week 47, end of study. Vaccine doses each comprised 300 ug of mutant IDH1 20-mer peptide, with topical imiquimod. Donors harbored newly found WHO grade 3 or 4 IDH1-mutant, ATRX-lost astrocytomas. Note on this clone: Its antigen is unknown.

CDR1 and CDR2 from the germline V gene are MNHEY and SMNVEV (reference sequence). This CDR3 region has 13 residues. With 3 bases removed from V and 0 bases from J, the gap between germline ends came to 5 bases. Clones were read by immunoSEQ multiplex PCR, and TCRdb kept only the in-frame ones, dropping some. Of tens of thousands of clones listed, less than 65% are singletons. The source was peripheral blood mononuclear cells (PBMCs), collected from a glioma patient whose treatment included an IDH1 peptide vaccine. This chain joins TRBV27 and TRBJ1-1, with no clear D. This sequence was found in a middle-aged man with glioma. Some clones in this sample may be carry-over from other donors' samples. CDR3 sequence reads: CASSFEVNTEAFF. CDR3 coding DNA: TGTGCCAGCAGTTTCGAGGTGAACACTGAAGCTTTCTTT.